The next 31 T cell receptor beta chains were all read from a single sample in a study of blood T cell repertoires in COVID-19. Sequencing used immunoSEQ multiplex PCR; TCRdb keeps in-frame clones, though not all of them. The table shows about 70,000 clones, with more than 75% occurring only once. Sequencing used peripheral blood. The source of these receptors is an elderly woman with active or convalescent COVID-19.

The chain employs TRBV4-3 and TRBJ2-2, with D unclear. The CDR3 length is 13 residues. Between the trimmed V and J ends, which lost 5 bases and 6 bases, there was a span of 10 bases. Germline loops: CDR1 LGHNA, CDR2 YSLEER. The CDR3 loop reads CASSASVSGELFF. DNA of the CDR3: TGCGCCAGCAGCGCGTCTGTATCCGGGGAGCTGTTTTTT.

This clone has only one observation. The rearrangement links TRBV28 to TRBJ1-6, with a possible D match to TRBD1 (6 bases). The V gene's germline CDR1 is MDHEN and CDR2 SYDVKM. V lost 5 bases to trimming and J lost 8 bases, with 13 bases between them. The CDR3 extends over 14 amino acids. The CDR3 here is CASSPRQDYSPLHF. CDR3 nucleotides: TGTGCCAGCAGTCCCCGACAGGACTATTCACCCCTCCACTTT.

The chain carries TRBV5-4 and TRBJ2-2, with TRBD1 matching 9 bases. V was clipped by 4 bases and J by 7 bases; unmatched bases: 8. The CDR3 runs to 15 residues. The germline V gene has CDR1 SGHNT and CDR2 YYREEE (reference sequence). CDR3 protein: CASSPQDRGYGELFF. In nucleotides, the CDR3 is TGTGCCAGCAGCCCCCAGGACAGGGGATACGGGGAGCTGTTTTTT.

This chain uses TRBV23-1 with TRBJ1-5, with D perhaps matching TRBD1 (6 bases). TRBV23-1 is assigned to the ORF class and has an uncertain function. With 2 bases removed from V and 3 bases from J, the gap between germline ends came to 23 bases. This CDR3 comprises 19 residues. CDR3 DNA: TGCGCCAGCAGTCAAGAGTCCCCGGACAGCCAGATATACAATCAGCCCCAGCATTTT. Translation: CASSQESPDSQIYNQPQHF.

This clone was seen just once. The J gene is TRBJ1-4, the V gene TRBV6-2 or TRBV6-3; possibly TRBD1 for D (6 bases). In germline, CDR1 is MNHEY, CDR2 SVGEGT. CDR3 length: 14 residues. V gave up 2 bases and J gave up 7 bases, with 11 bases separating them. CDR3 sequence: CASSYIGQLEKLFF. CDR3 in DNA: TGTGCCAGCAGTTACATTGGACAGCTTGAAAAACTGTTTTTT.

The chain is built from TRBV29-1 and TRBJ2-5; 8 bases agree with TRBD1. The ends lost 3 bases at V and 5 bases at J; junction bases unmatched: 8. The CDR3 has 14 residues. CDR1 and CDR2 (germline): SQVTM, ANQGSEA. CDR3 loop: CSVEPRGLGETQYF. CDR3 bases: TGCAGCGTTGAGCCCAGGGGGCTTGGGGAGACCCAGTACTTC.

The chain employs TRBV9 and TRBJ1-1, with TRBD1 matching over 10 bases. J gave up 6 bases and V 3 bases, and 11 bases lay outside the gene matches. There are 16 residues in the CDR3. Germline V gene data show CDR1 as SGDLS and CDR2 as YYNGEE. The CDR3 region is CASSARDRGALAEAFF. CDR3 nucleotides: TGTGCCAGCAGCGCCCGGGACAGGGGTGCCCTCGCTGAAGCTTTCTTT.

This chain links TRBV12-5 with TRBJ1-2; maybe TRBD1 (6 bases). Trimming cost V 6 bases and J 6 bases, with 20 bases left between them. CDR3 length: 15 amino acids. Germline V lookup: CDR1 LGHNT, CDR2 FRNRAP. The CDR3 spells CASGPKIQGGDGYTF. CDR3 DNA: TGTGCTAGTGGGCCTAAAATACAGGGAGGGGATGGCTACACCTTC.

This clone was seen repeatedly, ten times or more. The chain recombines TRBV7-8 with TRBJ2-7; the match to TRBD1 covers 8 bases. V was clipped by 4 bases and J by 5 bases; unmatched bases: 7. In germline, CDR1 is SGHVS, CDR2 FQNEAQ. This CDR3 comprises 14 residues. Here the CDR3 reads CASSSLQGVNEQYF. The DNA of the CDR3 is TGTGCCAGCAGCTCGTTACAGGGGGTCAACGAGCAGTACTTC.

V and J are TRBV12-3 or TRBV12-4 and TRBJ2-5; unclear D gene. CDR3 length equals 13 residues. V was pared by 5 bases and J by 1 base, with 8 bases between. The CDR3 here is CASSLPSQETQYF. Here the CDR3 DNA reads TGTGCCAGCAGTCTGCCTAGCCAAGAGACCCAGTACTTC.

V gene TRBV30 combines with J gene TRBJ2-7; 7 nucleotides agree with TRBD2. V was clipped by 2 bases and J by 5 bases; unmatched bases: 6. CDR1 and CDR2 from the germline V gene are GTSNPN and SVGIG (reference sequence). This CDR3 has 13 residues. Here the CDR3 reads CAWSPGGTHEQYF. The CDR3 nucleotides are TGTGCCTGGAGTCCCGGGGGGACCCACGAGCAGTACTTC.

The chain employs TRBV9 and TRBJ2-3; the D gene is possibly TRBD2 (6 bases). V dropped 2 bases and J dropped 1 base, with 11 bases sitting between them. The CDR3 totals 15 residues. Per the germline V gene, CDR1 is SGDLS and CDR2 is YYNGEE. The CDR3 region is CASSVGGVGTDTQYF. The CDR3 region has the DNA TGTGCCAGCAGCGTGGGCGGGGTCGGCACAGATACGCAGTATTTT.

The J gene is TRBJ1-2, the V gene TRBV7-2, with TRBD1 matching over 7 bases. Trimming at V came to 1 base and at J to 5 bases, leaving 7 bases not matched to a gene. There are 15 residues in the CDR3. Germline CDR1 is SGHTA and CDR2 is FQGNSA. DNA for the CDR3: TGTGCCAGCAGCTTAGTCCCCTCGACAGGGTATGGCTACACCTTC. This codes for CASSLVPSTGYGYTF.

V and J are TRBV7-9 and TRBJ1-1; D unresolved. V was cut by 6 bases and J by 4 bases, with 9 bases left in between. The germline CDR1 and CDR2 sequences are SEHNR and FQNEAQ (reference sequence). The CDR3 consists of 12 residues. The CDR3 DNA is TGTGCCAGCAGTTCGGCAGGCACTGAAGCTTTCTTT. It yields the protein CASSSAGTEAFF. Looking up the rest from reference TRBV7-9 and TRBJ1-1 gives the full variable domain: DTGVSQNPRHKITKRGQNVTFRCDPISEHNRLYWYRQTLGQGPEFLTYFQNEAQLEKSRLLSDRFSAERPKGSFSTLEIQRTEQGDSAMYLCASSSAGTEAFFGQGTRLTVV.

The chain uses TRBV5-1 and TRBJ2-2; tentative D call: TRBD2 (6 bases). CDR1 is SGHRS and CDR2 is YFSETQ in the germline V gene. This CDR3 region has 15 residues. Trimming removed 2 bases at V and 6 bases at J, with 14 bases between. CDR3 residues: CASSLWQGGPGELFF. In DNA form, the CDR3 reads TGCGCCAGCAGCTTATGGCAGGGAGGACCCGGGGAGCTGTTTTTT.

The rearrangement links TRBV6-1 to TRBJ1-5; D perhaps matches TRBD1 (5 bases). Germline CDR1 and CDR2: MNHNS and SASEGT. Trimming shortened V by 3 bases and J by 7 bases, and 16 bases separated the two germline ends. This CDR3 spans 15 amino acids. Here the CDR3 DNA reads TGTGCCAGCAGTGATGTGGCAGGGAGGAACCAGCCCCAGCATTTT. It codes for CASSDVAGRNQPQHF.

A single count supports this clone. The chain links TRBV5-1 to TRBJ2-7, with D perhaps TRBD1 (6 bases). Per germline, CDR1 SGHRS and CDR2 YFSETQ. This CDR3 is 15 amino acids long. Trimming cost V 4 bases and J 2 bases, with 16 bases left between them. This CDR3 reads CASSPHRARTYEQYF. The CDR3, as DNA: TGCGCCAGCAGCCCCCACAGGGCCAGGACCTACGAGCAGTACTTC.

J is TRBJ2-7 and V is TRBV30; no definite D call. CDR3 length: 11 residues. Germline-derived CDR1 and CDR2 are GTSNPN and SVGIG (reference sequence). The V end was cut by 2 bases, the J end by 4 bases, with 6 bases between. Written as DNA, the CDR3 is TGTGCCTGGAGTTTCCAGTACGAGCAGTACTTC. Translated, it gives CAWSFQYEQYF.

The chain joins TRBV4-3 to TRBJ1-2; 7 positions agree with TRBD1. Germline CDR1 reads LGHNA; CDR2 reads YSLEER. There are 14 residues in the CDR3. V lost 0 bases and J lost 4; bases outside the gene matches: 2. The CDR3, as DNA: TGCGCCAGCAGCCAAGAACAGGGGATCTATGGCTACACCTTC. This encodes CASSQEQGIYGYTF.

This clone was counted a few times. This rearrangement joins TRBV27 to TRBJ2-4, with a tentative D call TRBD1 (6 bases). The V gene lost 11 bases and the J gene lost 0 bases, with 14 bases spanning the gap. Germline assignment: CDR1 MNHEY and CDR2 SMNVEV (reference sequence). This CDR3 is 14 amino acids long. The chain's CDR3 is CAVGTPLAKNIQYF. CDR3 sequence (DNA): TGTGCCGTTGGGACACCTTTAGCCAAAAACATTCAGTACTTC.

For the CDR3, the DNA is TGTGCCAGCAGCTTGGCTAGCGGTGGGAACATTCAGTACTTC. Translation gives CASSLASGGNIQYF. V gene TRBV5-6 combines with J gene TRBJ2-4, with 7 bases aligning to TRBD2. The ends lost 0 bases at V and 7 bases at J; junction bases unmatched: 4. Germline CDR1 reads SGHDT; CDR2 reads YYEEEE. CDR3 length: 14 amino acids. The full variable domain, with the rest looked up from reference TRBV5-6 and TRBJ2-4, is DAGVTQSPTHLIKTRGQQVTLRCSPKSGHDTVSWYQQALGQGPQFIFQYYEEEERQRGNFPDRFSGHQFPNYSSELNVNALLLGDSALYLCASSLASGGNIQYFGAGTRLSVL.

The chain has TRBV9 and TRBJ2-5, with 10 bases identical to TRBD1. The germline V gene has CDR1 SGDLS and CDR2 YYNGEE. CDR3 length equals 15 residues. Trimming removed 5 bases from V and 4 bases from J; junction bases left unmatched: 8. CDR3 sequence: CASSTGTGEGETQYF. In DNA form, the CDR3 reads TGTGCCAGCAGTACCGGGACAGGGGAGGGAGAGACCCAGTACTTC.

This clone was observed a handful of times. The V gene is TRBV5-5, the J gene TRBJ1-4; D gene uncertain. The CDR3 extends over 16 amino acids. V was trimmed by 4 bases and J by 7 bases, leaving 20 bases between them. Germline CDR1 SGHKS, CDR2 YYEKEE (reference sequence). CDR3: CASSPLSFSISEKLFF. CDR3 nucleotide sequence: TGTGCCAGCAGCCCCCTGAGTTTTTCCATCTCTGAAAAACTGTTTTTT.

The CDR3 loop reads CASRPGTSKDTQYF. Written as DNA, the CDR3 is TGTGCCAGCAGGCCCGGGACTAGCAAGGATACGCAGTATTTT. V and J are TRBV2 and TRBJ2-3, with TRBD2 matching 9 bases. The CDR3 spans 14 residues. The J segment lost 6 bases and the V segment lost 6 bases, leaving 7 bases of the junction unmatched. Germline loops: CDR1 SNHLY, CDR2 FYNNEI.

The chain uses TRBV4-3 and TRBJ2-2; TRBD2 matches at 7 bases. With V trimmed by 0 bases and J by 5 bases, 9 bases remained unmatched. The germline gives CDR1 LGHNA, CDR2 YSLEER. The CDR3 is made up of 17 amino acids. The CDR3 DNA reads as TGCGCCAGCAGCCAAGATGTGGGGGGGAGTCGTACCGGGGAGCTGTTTTTT. As protein: CASSQDVGGSRTGELFF.

This sequence joins TRBV27 and TRBJ2-1, with TRBD1 identical over 9 bases. This CDR3 has 15 amino acids. Germline CDR1 and CDR2: MNHEY and SMNVEV (reference sequence). J was trimmed by 2 bases and V by 6 bases; bases with no gene match: 5. CDR3 loop: CASSPGTGPYNEQFF. The CDR3 DNA reads as TGTGCCAGCAGCCCCGGGACAGGGCCCTACAATGAGCAGTTCTTC.

The DNA for the CDR3 is TGTGCCAGCAGCCAATTCCAGGGGACTAGCGGGGGTTCCCCCACCTACGAGCAGTACTTC. It is translated as CASSQFQGTSGGSPTYEQYF. The chain joins TRBV3-1 (or the pseudogene TRBV3-2) to TRBJ2-7; 14 bases are shared with TRBD2. Germline CDR1 LGHDT, CDR2 YNNKEL (reference sequence). J gave up 2 bases and V 2 bases, and 14 bases lay outside the gene matches. The CDR3 length is 20 residues.

The genes are TRBV18 and TRBJ1-4; perhaps TRBD1 as D (6 bases). Trimming left V 1 base short and J 6 bases short, with 12 bases between. CDR1 is KGHSH, CDR2 LQKENI, per germline. This CDR3 is built from 15 residues. The CDR3 protein is CASSPRGGLDEKLFF. The CDR3 DNA follows: TGTGCCAGCTCACCACGGGGGGGGCTGGATGAAAAACTGTTTTTT.

The gene calls are TRBV7-2 and TRBJ2-5; 12 bases match TRBD2. The germline gives CDR1 SGHTA, CDR2 FQGNSA. The ends lost 1 base at V and 6 bases at J; junction bases unmatched: 6. This CDR3 spans 16 amino acids. The CDR3 sequence: CASSLGTSGGIKTQYF. The CDR3 region has the DNA TGTGCCAGCAGCTTAGGAACTAGCGGGGGGATAAAGACCCAGTACTTC.

The chain has TRBV6-5 and TRBJ1-2, with 8 bases lining up with TRBD1. J gave up 4 bases and V 7 bases, and 11 bases lay outside the gene matches. Germline V lookup: CDR1 MNHEY, CDR2 SVGAGI. The CDR3 is 15 amino acids. DNA of the CDR3: TGTGCCAGCAACCATCAGGGGGCGCTTGGCTATGGCTACACCTTC. The encoded protein is CASNHQGALGYGYTF.

This CDR3 is CASSQDTASNYGYTF. The CDR3 DNA reads TGTGCCAGCAGCCAAGATACAGCCTCTAACTATGGCTACACCTTC. The rearrangement joins TRBV3-1 (or the pseudogene TRBV3-2) to TRBJ1-2; D unresolved. CDR1 LGHDT and CDR2 YNNKEL come from the germline V gene (reference sequence). Trimming removed 0 bases at V and 0 bases at J, with 8 bases between. This CDR3 is 15 amino acids long.